This T cell receptor beta chain was identified in a study of regulatory T cells in long-lasting Graves disease. Study-wide points: Sharing of public clonotypes was greater in persistent patients (around 3,000) than in new patients (around 890).

This clonotype was seen more than once but under ten times. The antigen remains undetermined. The V end was cut by 5 bases, the J end by 6 bases, with 23 bases between. Germline assignment: CDR1 SGHTA and CDR2 FQGNSA. The CDR3 consists of 17 residues. Assembly of TCR beta libraries relied on iRepertoire HTBI primers together with Arm-PCR of CDR3 regions. TCRdb re-called the multiplex PCR reads through MiXCR, storing one row per CDR3 protein. The table includes over 500,000 distinct CDR3 sequences, around 15% detected once. Noted time point: newly diagnosed GD, antithyroid drugs for less than 3 months. From PBMCs, RNA was extracted and then used to make the TCR library. Under American Thyroid Association guidelines, Graves' disease was diagnosed. Separately, the same data were catalogued under a study of T cells in Graves' hyperthyroidism and ophthalmopathy. That work adds: Diagnostic decisions used clinical symptoms, serum thyroxine and TRAb, thyroid ultrasound and orbital computed tomography.

The starting material was peripheral blood mononuclear cells (PBMCs), obtained at new diagnosis, from a patient treated with antithyroid drugs. The chain links TRBV7-2 to TRBJ2-4, with D maybe TRBD1 (6 bases). The TCR comes from a woman under 40 with Graves disease. In nucleotides, the CDR3 is TGTGCCAGCAGCCGAACGTCCAGGGGCCCTTTGGGAAACATTCAGTACTTC. Translated, it gives CASSRTSRGPLGNIQYF.